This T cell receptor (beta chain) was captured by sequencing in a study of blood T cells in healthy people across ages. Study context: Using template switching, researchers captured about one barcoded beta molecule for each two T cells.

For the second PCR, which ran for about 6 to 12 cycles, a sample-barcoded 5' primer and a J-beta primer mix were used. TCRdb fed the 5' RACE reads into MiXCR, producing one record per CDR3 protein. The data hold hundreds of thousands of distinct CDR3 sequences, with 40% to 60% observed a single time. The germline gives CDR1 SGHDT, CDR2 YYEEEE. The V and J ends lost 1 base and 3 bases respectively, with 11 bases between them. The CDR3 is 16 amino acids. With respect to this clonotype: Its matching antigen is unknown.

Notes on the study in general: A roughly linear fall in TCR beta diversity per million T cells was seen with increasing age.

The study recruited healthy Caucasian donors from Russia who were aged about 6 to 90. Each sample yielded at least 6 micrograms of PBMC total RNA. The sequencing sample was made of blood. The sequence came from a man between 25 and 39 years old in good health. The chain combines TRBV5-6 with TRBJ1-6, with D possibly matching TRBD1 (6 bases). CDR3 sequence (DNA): TGTGCCAGCAGCTTGATTTGGGACAACTATAATTCACCCCTCCACTTT. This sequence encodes CASSLIWDNYNSPLHF. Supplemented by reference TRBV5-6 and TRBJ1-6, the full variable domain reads DAGVTQSPTHLIKTRGQQVTLRCSPKSGHDTVSWYQQALGQGPQFIFQYYEEEERQRGNFPDRFSGHQFPNYSSELNVNALLLGDSALYLCASSLIWDNYNSPLHFGNGTRLTVT.